These 6 T cell receptor beta chains share one sample of origin, sequenced in a study of T-cell memory formation after mild COVID-19. One entry per CDR3 protein results from TCRdb running MiXCR on the 5' RACE reads. Among roughly 110,000 distinct CDR3 sequences, over 15% were seen once, and the ten largest hold around 28%. The sequenced sample consisted of PBMCs or a T cell subset sorted from them (not recorded which). These receptors were collected from an adult woman who had mild COVID-19 (a few samples of this study predate the infection). Cell type and time point are not known.

The rearrangement uses TRBV6-5 and TRBJ2-5; 9 bases are a match to TRBD1. This CDR3 has 16 amino acids. Germline V gene sequence: CDR1 MNHEY, CDR2 SVGAGI. V lost 2 bases to trimming and J lost 2 bases; unmatched junction nucleotides: 6. The CDR3 nucleotides are TGTGCCAGCAGTTACATCGAGGACAGGGGTCAAGAGACCCAGTACTTC. Translating it yields CASSYIEDRGQETQYF.

The chain combines TRBV7-2 with TRBJ2-3; 10 bases are shared with TRBD2. Unmatched junction bases numbered 10, after V lost 2 bases and J lost 5 bases. This CDR3 has 17 amino acids. Germline CDR1 reads SGHTA; CDR2 reads FQGNSA. CDR3 coding DNA: TGTGCCAGCAGCTTAAATAGCGGGGGGAGGTGGATAGATACGCAGTATTTT. It yields the protein CASSLNSGGRWIDTQYF. The whole variable domain, filled in from reference TRBV7-2 and TRBJ2-3, reads GAGVSQSPSNKVTEKGKDVELRCDPISGHTALYWYRQSLGQGLEFLIYFQGNSAPDKSGLPSDRFSAERTGGSVSTLTIQRTQQEDSAVYLCASSLNSGGRWIDTQYFGPGTRLTVL.

In this sample, this clonotype turned up a few times. The V and J genes are TRBV7-8 and TRBJ2-2; D is uncertain. The CDR3 length is 15 residues. Germline loops: CDR1 SGHVS, CDR2 FQNEAQ. Trimming shortened V by 2 bases and J by 1 base, and 8 bases separated the two germline ends. The CDR3 protein is CASSLWEKNTGELFF. The CDR3 DNA sequence: TGTGCCAGCAGCTTATGGGAAAAGAACACCGGGGAGCTGTTTTTT.

The rearrangement links TRBV5-1 to TRBJ1-1; 7 bases align to TRBD1. Trimming removed 2 bases from V and 0 bases from J; junction bases left unmatched: 4. CDR3 length equals 15 residues. Germline V lookup: CDR1 SGHRS, CDR2 YFSETQ. The DNA of the CDR3 is TGCGCCAGCAGCTTCCGACAGGGCGTGAACACTGAAGCTTTCTTT. Translated, it gives CASSFRQGVNTEAFF.

The CDR3 reads CASSQQGGHQETQYF. CDR3 bases: TGTGCCAGCAGTCAACAAGGAGGGCACCAAGAGACCCAGTACTTC. V is TRBV6-1 and J is TRBJ2-5; possibly TRBD2 for D (6 bases). Germline V gene lookup returns CDR1 MNHNS and CDR2 SASEGT. The V end was cut by 5 bases, the J end by 0 bases, with 13 bases between. The CDR3 is made up of 15 amino acids.

CDR3 DNA: TGTGCCAGCAGCCCAACCCCGGGGACTAGCGGGACATCCTACAATGAGCAGTTCTTC. This gives the protein CASSPTPGTSGTSYNEQFF. The rearrangement links TRBV7-9 to TRBJ2-1; 13 bases map to TRBD2. Looked up from germline, CDR1 is SEHNR and CDR2 is FQNEAQ (reference sequence). Trimming removed 5 bases from V and 1 base from J; junction bases left unmatched: 11. This CDR3 is built from 19 residues.